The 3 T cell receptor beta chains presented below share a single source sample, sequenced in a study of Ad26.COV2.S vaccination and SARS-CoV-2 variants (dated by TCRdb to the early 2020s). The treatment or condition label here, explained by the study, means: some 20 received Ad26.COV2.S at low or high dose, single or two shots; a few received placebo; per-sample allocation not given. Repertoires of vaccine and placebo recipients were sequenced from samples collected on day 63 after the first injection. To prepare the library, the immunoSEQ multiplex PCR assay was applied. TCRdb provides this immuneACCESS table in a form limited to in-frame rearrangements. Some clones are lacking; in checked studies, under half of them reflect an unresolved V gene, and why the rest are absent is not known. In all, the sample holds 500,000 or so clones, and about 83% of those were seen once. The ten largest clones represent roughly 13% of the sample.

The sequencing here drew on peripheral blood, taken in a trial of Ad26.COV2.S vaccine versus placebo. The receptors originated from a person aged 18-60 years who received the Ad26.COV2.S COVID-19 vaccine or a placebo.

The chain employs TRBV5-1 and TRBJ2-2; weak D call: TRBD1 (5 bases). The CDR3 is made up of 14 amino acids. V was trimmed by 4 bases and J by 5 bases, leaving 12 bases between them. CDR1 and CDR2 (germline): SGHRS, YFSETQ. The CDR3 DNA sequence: TGCGCCAGCAGCCTGTTAGGGGTGACCGGGGAGCTGTTTTTT. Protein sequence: CASSLLGVTGELFF.

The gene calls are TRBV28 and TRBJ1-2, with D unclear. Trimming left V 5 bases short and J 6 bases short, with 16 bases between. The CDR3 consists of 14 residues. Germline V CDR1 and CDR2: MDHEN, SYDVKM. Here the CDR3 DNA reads TGTGCCAGCAGTGACCAAGCAGGATGGAATGGCTACACCTTC. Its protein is CASSDQAGWNGYTF.

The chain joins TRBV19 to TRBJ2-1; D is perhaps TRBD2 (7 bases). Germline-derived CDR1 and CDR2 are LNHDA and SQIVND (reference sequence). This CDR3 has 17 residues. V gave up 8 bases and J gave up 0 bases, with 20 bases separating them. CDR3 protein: CASFGPGGSSSYNEQFF. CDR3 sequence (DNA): TGTGCCAGTTTCGGGCCGGGGGGCTCAAGCTCCTACAATGAGCAGTTCTTC. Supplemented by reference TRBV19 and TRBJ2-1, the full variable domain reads DGGITQSPKYLFRKEGQNVTLSCEQNLNHDAMYWYRQDPGQGLRLIYYSQIVNDFQKGDIAEGYSVSREKKESFPLTVTSAQKNPTAFYLCASFGPGGSSSYNEQFFGPGTRLTVL.